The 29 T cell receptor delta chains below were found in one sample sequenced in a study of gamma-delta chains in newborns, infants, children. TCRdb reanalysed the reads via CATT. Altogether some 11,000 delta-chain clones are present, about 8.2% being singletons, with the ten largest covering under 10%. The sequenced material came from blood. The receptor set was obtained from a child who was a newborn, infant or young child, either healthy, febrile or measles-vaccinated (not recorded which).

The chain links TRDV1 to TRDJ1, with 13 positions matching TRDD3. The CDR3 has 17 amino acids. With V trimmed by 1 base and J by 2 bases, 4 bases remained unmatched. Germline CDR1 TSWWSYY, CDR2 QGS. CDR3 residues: CALGEPVLGDTTDKLIF. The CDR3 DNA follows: TGTGCTCTTGGGGAACCGGTACTGGGGGATACGACCGATAAACTCATCTTT.

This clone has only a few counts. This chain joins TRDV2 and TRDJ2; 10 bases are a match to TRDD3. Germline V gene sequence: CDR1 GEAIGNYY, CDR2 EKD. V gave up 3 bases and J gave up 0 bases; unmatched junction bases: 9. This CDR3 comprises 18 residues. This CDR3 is CACDGLGDPPALTAQLFF. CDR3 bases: TGTGCCTGTGACGGACTGGGGGATCCTCCTGCTTTGACAGCACAACTCTTCTTT.

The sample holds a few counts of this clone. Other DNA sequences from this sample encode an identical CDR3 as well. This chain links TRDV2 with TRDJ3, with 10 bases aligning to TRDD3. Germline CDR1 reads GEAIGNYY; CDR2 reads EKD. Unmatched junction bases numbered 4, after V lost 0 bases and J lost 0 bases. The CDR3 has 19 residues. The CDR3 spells CACDTVGDTSSWDTRQMFF. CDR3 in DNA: TGTGCCTGTGACACCGTGGGGGATACTAGCTCCTGGGACACCCGACAGATGTTTTTC.

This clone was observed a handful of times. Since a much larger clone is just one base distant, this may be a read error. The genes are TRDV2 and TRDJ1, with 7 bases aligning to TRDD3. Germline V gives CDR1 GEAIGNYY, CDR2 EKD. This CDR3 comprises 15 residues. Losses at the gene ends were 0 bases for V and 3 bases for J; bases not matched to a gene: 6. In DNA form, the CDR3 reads TGTGCCTGTGACACCATGGGGATAGGGGCCGATAAACTCATCTTT. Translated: CACDTMGIGADKLIF.

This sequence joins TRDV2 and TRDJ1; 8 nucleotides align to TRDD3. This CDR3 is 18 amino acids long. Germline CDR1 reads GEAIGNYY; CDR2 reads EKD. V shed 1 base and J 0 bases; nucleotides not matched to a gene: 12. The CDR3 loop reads CACDTVLGVPLHTDKLIF. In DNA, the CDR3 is TGTGCCTGTGACACGGTACTGGGGGTCCCCCTCCACACCGATAAACTCATCTTT.

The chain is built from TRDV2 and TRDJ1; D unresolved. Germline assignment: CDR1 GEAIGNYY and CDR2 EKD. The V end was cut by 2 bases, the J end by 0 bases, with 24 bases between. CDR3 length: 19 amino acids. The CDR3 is CACDNVGPGGGSYTDKLIF. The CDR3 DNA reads TGTGCCTGTGACAACGTAGGACCCGGTGGTGGATCGTACACCGATAAACTCATCTTT.

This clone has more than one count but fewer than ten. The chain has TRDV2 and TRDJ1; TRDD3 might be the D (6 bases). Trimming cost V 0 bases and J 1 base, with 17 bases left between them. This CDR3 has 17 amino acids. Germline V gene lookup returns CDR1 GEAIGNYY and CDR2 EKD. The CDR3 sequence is CACDTLVLGRTTDKLIF. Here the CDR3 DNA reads TGTGCCTGTGACACCCTGGTACTGGGAAGAACCACCGATAAACTCATCTTT.

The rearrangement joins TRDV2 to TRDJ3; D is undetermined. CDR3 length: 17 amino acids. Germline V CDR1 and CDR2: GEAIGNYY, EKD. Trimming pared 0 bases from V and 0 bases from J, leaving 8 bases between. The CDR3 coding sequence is TGTGCCTGTGACACCGTCACCAGCTCCTGGGACACCCGACAGATGTTTTTC. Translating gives CACDTVTSSWDTRQMFF.

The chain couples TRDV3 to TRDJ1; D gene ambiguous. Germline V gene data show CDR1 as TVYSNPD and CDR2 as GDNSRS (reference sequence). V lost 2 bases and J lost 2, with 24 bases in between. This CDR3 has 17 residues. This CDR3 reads CAFFAQPRSGATDKLIF. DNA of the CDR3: TGTGCCTTTTTCGCGCAACCAAGATCCGGGGCGACCGATAAACTCATCTTT. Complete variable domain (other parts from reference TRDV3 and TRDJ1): CDKVTQSSPDQTVASGSEVVLLCTYDTVYSNPDLFWYRIRPDYSFQFVFYGDNSRSEGADFTQGRFSVKHILTQKAFHLVISPVRTEDSATYYCAFFAQPRSGATDKLIFGKGTRVTVEP.

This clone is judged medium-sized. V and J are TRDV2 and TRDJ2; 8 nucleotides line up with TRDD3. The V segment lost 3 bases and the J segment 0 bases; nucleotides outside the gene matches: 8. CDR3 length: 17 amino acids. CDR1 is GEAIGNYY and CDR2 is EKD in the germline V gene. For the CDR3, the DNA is TGTGCCTGTGACTCACTTACTGGGGGGTCTTTGACAGCACAACTCTTCTTT. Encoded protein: CACDSLTGGSLTAQLFF.

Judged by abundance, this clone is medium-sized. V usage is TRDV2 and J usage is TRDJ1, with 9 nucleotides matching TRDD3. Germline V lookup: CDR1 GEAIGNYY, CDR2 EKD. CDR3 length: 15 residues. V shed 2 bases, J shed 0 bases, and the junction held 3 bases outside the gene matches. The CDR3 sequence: CACDNLGDYTDKLIF. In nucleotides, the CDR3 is TGTGCCTGTGACAACCTGGGGGATTACACCGATAAACTCATCTTT.

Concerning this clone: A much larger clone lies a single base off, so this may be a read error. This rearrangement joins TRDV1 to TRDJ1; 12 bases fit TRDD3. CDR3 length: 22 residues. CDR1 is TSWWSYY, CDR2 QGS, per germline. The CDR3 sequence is CALGPKRWGFLLGDTGSDKPIF. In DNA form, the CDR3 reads TGTGCTCTTGGGCCAAAACGGTGGGGATTTTTACTGGGGGATACTGGCAGCGATAAACCCATCTTT.

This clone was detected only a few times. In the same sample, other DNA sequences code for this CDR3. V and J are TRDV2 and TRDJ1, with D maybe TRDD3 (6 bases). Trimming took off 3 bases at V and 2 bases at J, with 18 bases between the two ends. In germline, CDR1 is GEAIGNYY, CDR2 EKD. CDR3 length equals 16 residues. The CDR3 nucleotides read TGTGCCTGTGACTCCGTGGAGTGGGGGGTGACCGATAAACTCATCTTT. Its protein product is CACDSVEWGVTDKLIF.

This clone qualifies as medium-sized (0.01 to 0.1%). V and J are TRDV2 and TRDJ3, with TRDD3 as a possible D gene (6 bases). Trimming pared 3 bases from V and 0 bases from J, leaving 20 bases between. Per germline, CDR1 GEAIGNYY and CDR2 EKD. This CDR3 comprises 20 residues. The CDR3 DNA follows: TGTGCCTGTGACCCCTTAGGGGGGGACCACGCCTCCTGGGACACCCGACAGATGTTTTTC. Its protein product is CACDPLGGDHASWDTRQMFF.

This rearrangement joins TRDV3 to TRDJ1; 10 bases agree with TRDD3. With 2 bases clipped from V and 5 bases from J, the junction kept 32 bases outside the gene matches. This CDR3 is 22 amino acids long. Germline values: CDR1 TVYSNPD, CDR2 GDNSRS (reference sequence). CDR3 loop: CAFDGFPLGASGGYSRKDKLIF. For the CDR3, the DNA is TGTGCCTTTGACGGCTTTCCCCTAGGGGCGAGTGGGGGATACTCGAGGAAGGATAAACTCATCTTT.

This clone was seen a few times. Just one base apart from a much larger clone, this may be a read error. As DNA, the CDR3 is TGTGCCTGTGACACCGCGGGAGGATCCTGGGACACCCGACAGACGTTTTTC. It is translated as CACDTAGGSWDTRQTFF. V gene TRDV2 combines with J gene TRDJ3; the D gene is possibly TRDD3 (5 bases). Germline V lookup: CDR1 GEAIGNYY, CDR2 EKD. The CDR3 is 17 amino acids.

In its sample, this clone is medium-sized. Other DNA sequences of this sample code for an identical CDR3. Written as DNA, the CDR3 is TGTGCCTGTGACACCGTAGGGGATAGAGCTTTGACAGCACAACTCTTCTTT. Protein product: CACDTVGDRALTAQLFF. The chain joins TRDV2 to TRDJ2, with 7 nucleotides matching TRDD3. Germline CDR1 reads GEAIGNYY; CDR2 reads EKD. The CDR3 is 17 residues long. V trimming: 0 bases; J trimming: 0 bases; junction bases outside the gene matches: 6.

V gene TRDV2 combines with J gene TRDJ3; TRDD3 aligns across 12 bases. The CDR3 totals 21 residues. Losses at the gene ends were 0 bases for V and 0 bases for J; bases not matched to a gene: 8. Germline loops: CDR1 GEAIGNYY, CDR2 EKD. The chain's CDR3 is CACDTVVLGDTSSWDTRQMFF. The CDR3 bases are TGTGCCTGTGACACCGTAGTCCTGGGGGATACGAGCTCCTGGGACACCCGACAGATGTTTTTC.

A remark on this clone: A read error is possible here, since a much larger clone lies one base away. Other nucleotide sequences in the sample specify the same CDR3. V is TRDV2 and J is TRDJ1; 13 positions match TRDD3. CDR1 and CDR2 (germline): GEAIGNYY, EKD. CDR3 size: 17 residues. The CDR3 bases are TGTGCCTGTGACGCCGTACTGGGGGATACGGGCACCGATAAACTAATCTTT. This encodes CACDAVLGDTGTDKLIF.

The CDR3 DNA reads TGTGCTCTTGGGGAATCCCAAGATAAACTGCGCCTCGGCGCTTGGGGGATATTGAACGACACCGATAAACTCATCTTT. This codes for CALGESQDKLRLGAWGILNDTDKLIF. This rearrangement joins TRDV1 to TRDJ1, with 9 bases fitting TRDD3. Trimming cost V 2 bases and J 0 bases; bases outside gene matches: 34. CDR1 TSWWSYY and CDR2 QGS come from the germline V gene. The CDR3 runs to 26 residues.

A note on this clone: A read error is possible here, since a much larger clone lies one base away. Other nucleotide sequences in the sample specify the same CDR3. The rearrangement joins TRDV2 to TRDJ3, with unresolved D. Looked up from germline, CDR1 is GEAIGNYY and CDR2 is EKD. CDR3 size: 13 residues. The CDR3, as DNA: TGTGCCAGTGATACCTGGGACACCCGACAGATGTTTTTC. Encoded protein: CASDTWDTRQMFF.

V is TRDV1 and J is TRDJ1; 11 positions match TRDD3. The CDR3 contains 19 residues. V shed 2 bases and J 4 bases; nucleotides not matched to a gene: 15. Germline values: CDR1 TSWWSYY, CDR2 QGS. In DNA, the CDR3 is TGTGCTCTTGGGGAAGATGGTGGGGGATACGCGTTCACGGGCGATAAACTCATCTTT. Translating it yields CALGEDGGGYAFTGDKLIF.

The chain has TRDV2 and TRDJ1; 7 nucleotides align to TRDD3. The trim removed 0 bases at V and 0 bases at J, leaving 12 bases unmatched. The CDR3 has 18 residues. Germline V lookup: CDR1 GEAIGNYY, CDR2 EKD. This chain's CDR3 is CACDTLLGGTAYTDKLIF. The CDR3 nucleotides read TGTGCCTGTGACACCCTGCTGGGGGGTACGGCGTACACCGATAAACTCATCTTT.

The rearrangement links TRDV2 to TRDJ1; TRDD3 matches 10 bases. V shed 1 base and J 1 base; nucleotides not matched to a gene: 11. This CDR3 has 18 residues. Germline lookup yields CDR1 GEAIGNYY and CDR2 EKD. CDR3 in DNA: TGTGCCTGTGACACGGTTGGGGGATACCCTACCGCCACCGATAAACTCATCTTT. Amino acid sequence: CACDTVGGYPTATDKLIF.

The CDR3 DNA sequence: TGTGCCTGTGAAGCCTTGGTCTCCACCGATAAACTCATCTTT. Translation gives CACEALVSTDKLIF. This chain links TRDV2 with TRDJ1; D uncertain. CDR3 length: 14 amino acids. Trimming removed 4 bases from V and 1 base from J, with 12 bases in between. Germline V gene data show CDR1 as GEAIGNYY and CDR2 as EKD.

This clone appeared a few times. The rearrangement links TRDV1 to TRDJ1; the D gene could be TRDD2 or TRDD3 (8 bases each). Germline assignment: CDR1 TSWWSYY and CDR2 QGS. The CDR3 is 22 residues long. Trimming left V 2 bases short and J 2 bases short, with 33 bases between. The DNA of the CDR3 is TGTGCTCTTGGGGAATCCTCGGCCTTCCTAAAAATCCCTGGGGGACTAACCGATAAACTCATCTTT. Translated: CALGESSAFLKIPGGLTDKLIF.

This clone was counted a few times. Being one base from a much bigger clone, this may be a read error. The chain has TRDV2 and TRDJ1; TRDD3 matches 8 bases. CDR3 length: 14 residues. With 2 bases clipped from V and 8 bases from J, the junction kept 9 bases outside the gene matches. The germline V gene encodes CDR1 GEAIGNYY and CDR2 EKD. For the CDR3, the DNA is TGTGCCTGTGACAAACTGGGGGCTACCCCAAAACTCATCTTT. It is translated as CACDKLGATPKLIF.

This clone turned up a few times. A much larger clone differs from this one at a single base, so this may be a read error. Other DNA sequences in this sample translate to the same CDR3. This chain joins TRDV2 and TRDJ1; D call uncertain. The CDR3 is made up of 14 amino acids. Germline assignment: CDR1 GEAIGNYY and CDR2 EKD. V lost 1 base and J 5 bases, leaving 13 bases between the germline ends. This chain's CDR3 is CACDTVGSTDKLIF. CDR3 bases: TGTGCCTGTGACACAGTCGGGAGCACGGATAAACTCATCTTT.

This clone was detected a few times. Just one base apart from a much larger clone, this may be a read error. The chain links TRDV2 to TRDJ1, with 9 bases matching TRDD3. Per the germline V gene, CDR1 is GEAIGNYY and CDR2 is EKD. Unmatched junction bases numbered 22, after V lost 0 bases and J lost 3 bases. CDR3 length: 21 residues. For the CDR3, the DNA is TGTGCCTGTGACACCTTGGTGCAACGGGGGATACCGACCCGGTACGCCGATAAACTCATCTTT. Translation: CACDTLVQRGIPTRYADKLIF.